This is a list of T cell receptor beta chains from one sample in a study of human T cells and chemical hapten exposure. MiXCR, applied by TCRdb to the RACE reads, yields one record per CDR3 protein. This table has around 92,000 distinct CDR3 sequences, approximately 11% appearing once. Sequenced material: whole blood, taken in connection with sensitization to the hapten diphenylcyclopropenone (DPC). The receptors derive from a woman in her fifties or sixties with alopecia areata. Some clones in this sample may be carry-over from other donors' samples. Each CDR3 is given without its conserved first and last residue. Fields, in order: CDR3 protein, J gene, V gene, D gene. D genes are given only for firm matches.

ASSYSMGQGGTGELF TRBJ2-2 TRBV6-2/TRBV6-3 TRBD1
ASSYSPSGGITDTQY TRBJ2-3 TRBV6-6 TRBD2
ASSPRGLVDQPQH TRBJ1-5 TRBV18 TRBD1
ASSRVADTEAF TRBJ1-1 TRBV7-9 -
ASSLAGARDQETQY TRBJ2-5 TRBV12-3/TRBV12-4 -
ASSLLWGFNEQF TRBJ2-1 TRBV11-2 -
ASSDRAVGETQY TRBJ2-5 TRBV7-7 -
SAETAEYEQY TRBJ2-7 TRBV20-1 -
ASSRQGVGNEQF TRBJ2-1 TRBV12-3/TRBV12-4 TRBD1
ASRGADYTEAF TRBJ1-1 TRBV5-1 -
ASSFSQRNTEAF TRBJ1-1 TRBV5-1 -